The 14 T cell receptor beta chains given below trace back to one sample, sequenced in a study of cytomegalovirus exposure and HLA in healthy donors (dated by TCRdb to the late 2010s). The library was made by the immunoSEQ multiplex PCR assay. For the multiplex PCR, a mixture combining 60 forward primers for TCR Vbeta segments and 13 reverse primers for TCR Jbeta segments was used. The clones in this table, taken by TCRdb from immuneACCESS, are in-frame only. Not every clone is retained; where verified, under half of the shortfall comes from an unresolved V gene, and the cause of the rest is unknown. The sample table gives some 200,000 clones. Less than 0.95% of the sample comes from the top ten. The sequencing input was PBMCs. Receptors originate from a woman aged 18-29 years in good health and CMV-seropositive.

The V and J genes are TRBV13 and TRBJ2-7, with a possible D match to TRBD2 (6 bases). The CDR3 extends over 14 amino acids. Germline CDR1 and CDR2: PRHDT and FYEKMQ (reference sequence). V was pared by 5 bases and J by 3 bases, with 14 bases between. The CDR3 spells CASSRDGGNYEQYF. CDR3 sequence (DNA): TGTGCCAGCAGCAGGGACGGGGGAAACTACGAGCAGTACTTC.

The chain links TRBV5-1 to TRBJ2-5, with TRBD2 as a possible D gene (5 bases). CDR3 length: 15 residues. With 0 bases removed from V and 5 bases from J, the gap between germline ends came to 14 bases. Germline CDR1 and CDR2: SGHRS and YFSETQ. CDR3 DNA sequence: TGCGCCAGCAGCTTGGGCCGAGGGATCGAGGAGACCCAGTACTTC. Its translation: CASSLGRGIEETQYF.

The rearrangement links TRBV18 to TRBJ1-1, with D uncertain. Germline V gives CDR1 KGHSH, CDR2 LQKENI. V dropped 1 base and J dropped 5 bases, with 8 bases sitting between them. The CDR3 has 13 residues. The CDR3 nucleotides read TGTGCCAGCTCACCACTGGGAGATACTGAAGCTTTCTTT. This sequence encodes CASSPLGDTEAFF.

J is TRBJ2-1 and V is TRBV6-6; TRBD2 is a possible D gene (6 bases). Looked up from germline, CDR1 is MNHNY and CDR2 is SVGAGI (reference sequence). Trimming stripped 5 bases from V and 6 bases from J, with 14 bases between. This CDR3 region has 14 residues. CDR3 in amino acids: CASSQTRAPNEQFF. CDR3 coding DNA: TGTGCCAGCAGTCAGACTAGGGCCCCCAATGAGCAGTTCTTC.

The chain has TRBV15 and TRBJ2-1; 9 bases agree with TRBD2. Per germline, CDR1 LNHNV and CDR2 YYDKDF (reference sequence). J lost 6 bases, V lost 1 base, and 10 bases had no gene match. CDR3 length: 17 amino acids. CDR3 sequence reads: CATSRGQQAGGLNEQFF. The CDR3 DNA sequence: TGTGCCACCAGCAGAGGGCAACAAGCGGGAGGTCTCAATGAGCAGTTCTTC. Full variable domain (remainder filled in from reference TRBV15 and TRBJ2-1): DAMVIQNPRYQVTQFGKPVTLSCSQTLNHNVMYWYQQKSSQAPKLLFHYYDKDFNNEADTPDNFQSRRPNTSFCFLDIRSPGLGDTAMYLCATSRGQQAGGLNEQFFGPGTRLTVL.

The chain has TRBV4-1 and TRBJ1-2; TRBD1 matches 7 bases. The CDR3 runs 16 residues. Germline CDR1 reads MGHRA; CDR2 reads YSYEKL. The J segment lost 7 bases and the V segment lost 1 base, leaving 12 bases of the junction unmatched. CDR3 amino acids: CASSQGIGTVGSGYTF. The CDR3 region has the DNA TGCGCCAGCAGCCAAGGGATAGGGACAGTGGGATCTGGCTACACCTTC.

The chain links TRBV7-8 to TRBJ1-1; maybe TRBD1 (5 bases). With 6 bases removed from V and 6 bases from J, the gap between germline ends came to 11 bases. CDR1 and CDR2 from the germline V gene are SGHVS and FQNEAQ. CDR3 length: 12 residues. CDR3 region: CASSPGGAEAFF. DNA for the CDR3: TGTGCCAGCAGTCCTGGAGGGGCTGAAGCTTTCTTT.

V and J are TRBV7-9 and TRBJ2-5; 8 bases are a match to TRBD1. The V gene end was trimmed by 5 bases and the J gene end by 0 bases; junction bases not matched to a gene: 11. CDR1 and CDR2 (germline): SEHNR, FQNEAQ (reference sequence). This CDR3 has 17 amino acids. The CDR3 protein is CASSQQTGVWYQETQYF. The CDR3 nucleotides are TGTGCCAGCAGCCAACAGACAGGGGTTTGGTACCAAGAGACCCAGTACTTC. The whole variable domain, filled in from reference TRBV7-9 and TRBJ2-5, reads DTGVSQNPRHKITKRGQNVTFRCDPISEHNRLYWYRQTLGQGPEFLTYFQNEAQLEKSRLLSDRFSAERPKGSFSTLEIQRTEQGDSAMYLCASSQQTGVWYQETQYFGPGTRLLVL.

The chain couples TRBV7-9 to TRBJ1-4, with D tentatively TRBD1 (6 bases). V lost 1 base and J 3 bases, leaving 12 bases between the germline ends. Germline CDR1 and CDR2: SEHNR and FQNEAQ (reference sequence). CDR3 length: 16 amino acids. The CDR3 protein is CASSLELRGANEKLFF. CDR3 coding DNA: TGTGCCAGCAGCTTAGAACTCAGGGGTGCTAATGAAAAACTGTTTTTT.

The V and J genes are TRBV5-6 and TRBJ1-1; D is unclear. V gave up 4 bases and J gave up 1 base, with 11 bases separating them. The CDR3 consists of 14 residues. Germline assignment: CDR1 SGHDT and CDR2 YYEEEE. Written as DNA, the CDR3 is TGTGCCAGCAGCCCGAAACAACGGAACACTGAAGCTTTCTTT. Protein: CASSPKQRNTEAFF.

J is TRBJ1-3 and V is TRBV4-2, with D maybe TRBD1 (5 bases). Germline V CDR1 and CDR2: LGHNA, YNFKEQ. V lost 3 bases and J lost 2, with 11 bases in between. The length of the CDR3 is 15 residues. The CDR3 DNA sequence: TGTGCCAGCAGCCAGGGACTTCGAACTGGAAACACCATATATTTT. Translated, it gives CASSQGLRTGNTIYF.

The V call is TRBV6-5, the J call TRBJ2-1, with TRBD2 matching 9 bases. The CDR3 runs to 15 residues. Losses at the gene ends were 6 bases for V and 4 bases for J; bases not matched to a gene: 7. Germline lookup yields CDR1 MNHEY and CDR2 SVGAGI. The CDR3 here is CASRFSGGGYNEQFF. CDR3 DNA: TGTGCCAGCAGGTTTAGCGGGGGAGGTTACAATGAGCAGTTCTTC.

J is TRBJ2-7 and V is TRBV2, with 7 nucleotides matching TRBD2. Germline values: CDR1 SNHLY, CDR2 FYNNEI. This CDR3 region has 15 residues. Trimming removed 3 bases from V and 4 bases from J; junction bases left unmatched: 9. The CDR3 DNA is TGTGCCAGCAGTGAGGTAGCTAGCGGAAGATACGAGCAGTACTTC. Protein sequence: CASSEVASGRYEQYF.

The J gene is TRBJ2-1, the V gene TRBV13; 7 bases map to TRBD2. Germline CDR1 PRHDT, CDR2 FYEKMQ (reference sequence). This CDR3 has 15 amino acids. V dropped 2 bases and J dropped 3; count of bases not matched to a gene: 4. In DNA form, the CDR3 reads TGTGCCAGCAGCTTAACGAGCGGGGACTACAATGAGCAGTTCTTC. Protein: CASSLTSGDYNEQFF.